This T cell receptor (beta chain) was documented in a study of graft-versus-host responses after intestinal transplantation. Whole-study context: After anti-thymocyte globulin induction, recipients took tacrolimus and steroids for 3 to 4 years. General study results and limits: Early after transplant, HvG declines were associated with peak levels of circulating GvH clones. GvH clones were identified in recipient marrow, with some first appearing in ileum or blood.

Processing was applied to graft tissue in order to liberate intraepithelial and lamina propria lymphocytes. This clone has only one observation. The antigen remains unidentified. CDR1 MNHNY and CDR2 SVGAGI come from the germline V gene (reference sequence). Trimming left V 2 bases short and J 0 bases short, with 11 bases between. The CDR3 covers 15 residues. Clones were read by immunoSEQ multiplex PCR, and TCRdb kept only the in-frame ones, dropping some. Counted here are about 60,000 clones, approximately 91% occurring once; the ten biggest clones make up 1.5% to 2%. The V and J genes are TRBV6-6 and TRBJ2-7; a possible D gene is TRBD1 (5 bases). This specimen was ileum tissue, taken less than 400 days after transplant. The TCR originated in a human patient who received an intestinal transplant, so some T cells may come from the graft donor. CDR3 loop: CASSYERTLSYEQYF. For the CDR3, the DNA is TGTGCCAGCAGTTACGAGAGGACACTCTCCTACGAGCAGTACTTC.